This T cell receptor beta chain was captured in a study of OX40 agonist ivuxolimab in advanced cancers. V was trimmed by 3 bases and J by 10 bases, leaving 10 bases between them. The CDR3 consists of 13 residues. The germline gives CDR1 MGHDK, CDR2 SYGVNS. Method: immunoSEQ multiplex PCR; TCRdb's copy keeps in-frame clones and lacks some. The sample lists tens of thousands of clones, 80% to 95% occurring once. The chain joins TRBV25-1 to TRBJ1-6; the D is unclear. This specimen was CD4+ or CD8+ T cells sorted from blood, taken in a trial of the OX40 agonist ivuxolimab. The source is an adult with an advanced solid tumor such as melanoma, head and neck, liver or kidney cancer. DNA for the CDR3: TGTGCCAGCAGTGAGTTTGTCGTATCACCCCTCCACTTT. It codes for CASSEFVVSPLHF. Based on the CDR3 plus reference TRBV25-1 and TRBJ1-6, the full variable domain is EADIYQTPRYLVIGTGKKITLECSQTMGHDKMYWYQQDPGMELHLIHYSYGVNSTEKGDLSSESTVSRIRTEHFPLTLESARPSHTSQYLCASSEFVVSPLHFGNGTRLTVT.